This entry is about one T cell receptor beta chain. These data belong to a study of T cell changes during pregnancy in multiple sclerosis. Measured with immunoSEQ multiplex PCR; TCRdb has only the in-frame clones, and not every one. The sample includes 15,000 to 25,000 clones, 80% to 90% of them seen just once. Trimming took off 3 bases at V and 8 bases at J, with 18 bases between the two ends. This CDR3 has 15 amino acids. Germline V lookup: CDR1 SGDLS, CDR2 YYNGEE. This clonotype was sampled from a female donor in good health, enrolled as a control in a pregnancy study. The material was CD8+ T cells from peripheral blood mononuclear cells, obtained after pregnancy. The chain links TRBV9 to TRBJ2-1; tentatively, D is TRBD2 (8 bases). CDR3 sequence (DNA): TGTGCCAGCAGCGCCGGGGGGGCTCAGGGGGATGAGCAGTTCTTC. Translating it yields CASSAGGAQGDEQFF.